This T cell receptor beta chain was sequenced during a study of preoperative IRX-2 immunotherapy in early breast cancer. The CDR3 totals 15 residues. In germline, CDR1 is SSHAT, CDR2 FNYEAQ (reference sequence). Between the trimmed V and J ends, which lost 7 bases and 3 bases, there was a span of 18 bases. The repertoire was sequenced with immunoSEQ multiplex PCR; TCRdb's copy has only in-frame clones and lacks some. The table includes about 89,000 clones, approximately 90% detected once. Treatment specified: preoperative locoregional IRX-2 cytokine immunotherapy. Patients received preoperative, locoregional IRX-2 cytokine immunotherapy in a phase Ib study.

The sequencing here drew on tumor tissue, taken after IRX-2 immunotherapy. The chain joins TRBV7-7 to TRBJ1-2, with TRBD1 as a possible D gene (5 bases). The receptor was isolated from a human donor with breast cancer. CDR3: CASTLGVRGDYGYTF. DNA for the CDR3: TGTGCCAGCACTTTGGGCGTAAGGGGCGACTATGGCTACACCTTC.